These 19 T cell receptor beta chains originate from one sample sequenced in a study of shared clonotypes between healthy human individuals (dated by TCRdb to 2018 to 2021). Libraries came from the immunoSEQ multiplex PCR assay. Held by TCRdb, this immuneACCESS table contains in-frame sequences only and omits some clones. Under half of the omission traces to an unresolved V gene where checked; the cause of the rest is unknown. Within this sample are approximately 1,500,000 clones, with more than 95% of them counted one time only. The ten largest clones take up 1% to 1.5% of the sample. The sample consisted of naive CD4+ T cells sorted from blood. Reading the label with the study, this specimen's cell subset or site is: CD45RA+ positively selected. The receptors stem from a man aged 25 to 45 in good health.

The chain combines TRBV6-5 with TRBJ2-5; D not resolved. This CDR3 contains 15 residues. Trimming left V 1 base short and J 10 bases short, with 19 bases between. Germline V gene lookup returns CDR1 MNHEY and CDR2 SVGAGI. The CDR3 loop reads CASSYFRPPATDQYF. CDR3 in DNA: TGTGCCAGCAGTTACTTCCGACCCCCTGCTACAGACCAGTACTTC.

This clone was seen once. The chain combines TRBV19 with TRBJ2-3; 7 positions agree with TRBD1. Per the germline V gene, CDR1 is LNHDA and CDR2 is SQIVND (reference sequence). The CDR3 spans 14 residues. Losses at the gene ends were 5 bases for V and 0 bases for J; bases not matched to a gene: 2. The CDR3 nucleotides are TGTGCCAGTAGTCTACAGGGGAGCACAGATACGCAGTATTTT. This gives the protein CASSLQGSTDTQYF.

This rearrangement joins TRBV2 to TRBJ2-1; maybe TRBD2 (5 bases). The V gene's germline CDR1 is SNHLY and CDR2 FYNNEI. With 4 bases removed from V and 2 bases from J, the gap between germline ends came to 12 bases. The CDR3 sequence is 15 residues long. The CDR3 reads CASSVPTGTYNEQFF. CDR3 sequence (DNA): TGTGCCAGCAGTGTACCAACGGGAACCTACAATGAGCAGTTCTTC. The full variable domain, rest sourced from reference TRBV2 and TRBJ2-1, is EPEVTQTPSHQVTQMGQEVILRCVPISNHLYFYWYRQILGQKVEFLVSFYNNEISEKSEIFDDQFSVERPDGSNFTLKIRSTKLEDSAMYFCASSVPTGTYNEQFFGPGTRLTVL.

V gene TRBV4-1 combines with J gene TRBJ2-3; a possible D gene is TRBD1 (5 bases). The CDR3 sequence is 15 residues long. V lost 4 bases to trimming and J lost 1 base, with 12 bases between them. The germline gives CDR1 MGHRA, CDR2 YSYEKL. The CDR3 coding sequence is TGCGCCAGCAGCCCACAGGAGTCGGGCACAGATACGCAGTATTTT. Translation: CASSPQESGTDTQYF.

The table lists this clone with a few counts. This chain connects TRBV30 to TRBJ1-2, with D unclear. Germline V lookup: CDR1 GTSNPN, CDR2 SVGIG (reference sequence). The CDR3 covers 10 residues. The V and J ends lost 7 bases and 4 bases respectively, with 7 bases between them. The CDR3 here is CASGLYGYTF. The CDR3 DNA reads TGTGCCTCCGGGCTCTATGGCTACACCTTC.

The chain has TRBV19 and TRBJ2-2; D is uncertain. The germline gives CDR1 LNHDA, CDR2 SQIVND (reference sequence). Trimming removed 6 bases from V and 5 bases from J, with 19 bases in between. CDR3 length: 16 residues. This CDR3 is CASRPHRSSRTGELFF. The CDR3 nucleotides are TGTGCCAGTAGACCCCACCGGTCCTCTAGGACCGGGGAGCTGTTTTTT.

The V gene is TRBV2, the J gene TRBJ2-3; TRBD2 matches at 8 bases. Per germline, CDR1 SNHLY and CDR2 FYNNEI. Losses at the gene ends were 4 bases for V and 4 bases for J; bases not matched to a gene: 7. The CDR3 contains 15 residues. CDR3 bases: TGTGCCAGCAGTGTGTTGGCGGGAGGAGCAGATACGCAGTATTTT. Its translation: CASSVLAGGADTQYF.

For this clone: Within the sample, other DNA sequences also encode this same CDR3. The rearrangement uses TRBV20-1 and TRBJ2-7; D gene unclear. Germline V gene sequence: CDR1 DFQATT, CDR2 SNEGSKA (reference sequence). CDR3 length: 11 residues. V shed 1 base and J shed 4 bases, with 5 bases lying between them. As DNA, the CDR3 is TGCAGTGCTAGAGCCAGGTACGAGCAGTACTTC. Amino acids: CSARARYEQYF.

The J gene is TRBJ2-1, the V gene TRBV19, with a tentative D call TRBD2 (7 bases). This CDR3 contains 19 residues. Trimming shortened V by 5 bases and J by 1 base, and 24 bases separated the two germline ends. CDR1 and CDR2 from the germline V gene are LNHDA and SQIVND (reference sequence). As DNA, the CDR3 is TGTGCCAGTAGTGGGGGGGGCAATATCGGCGGATATTCCTACAATGAGCAGTTCTTC. Amino acid sequence: CASSGGGNIGGYSYNEQFF. The full variable domain, rest sourced from reference TRBV19 and TRBJ2-1, is DGGITQSPKYLFRKEGQNVTLSCEQNLNHDAMYWYRQDPGQGLRLIYYSQIVNDFQKGDIAEGYSVSREKKESFPLTVTSAQKNPTAFYLCASSGGGNIGGYSYNEQFFGPGTRLTVL.

CDR3 loop: CASSLTRGAEQYF. In nucleotides, the CDR3 is TGTGCCAGCAGTCTGACTCGCGGGGCCGAGCAGTACTTC. V usage is TRBV6-5 and J usage is TRBJ2-7; D might be TRBD2 (6 bases). Germline V lookup: CDR1 MNHEY, CDR2 SVGAGI. The V and J ends lost 5 bases and 6 bases respectively, with 14 bases between them. The CDR3 is 13 residues long.

The chain employs TRBV2 and TRBJ2-2, with D unclear. The V gene's germline CDR1 is SNHLY and CDR2 FYNNEI. CDR3 length equals 16 residues. V shed 5 bases and J shed 0 bases, with 13 bases lying between them. The CDR3 DNA is TGTGCCAGCAGTTTTCGGGCGACCACGAACACCGGGGAGCTGTTTTTT. Protein product: CASSFRATTNTGELFF.

This clone was counted only a few times. The rearrangement uses TRBV25-1 and TRBJ1-5; D unresolved. In germline, CDR1 is MGHDK, CDR2 SYGVNS. V gave up 3 bases and J gave up 6 bases, with 9 bases separating them. The CDR3 covers 13 residues. CDR3 DNA sequence: TGTGCCAGCAGTGATCTTCTGGGTCAGCCCCAGCATTTT. Encoded protein: CASSDLLGQPQHF.

The chain has TRBV27 and TRBJ2-7; 7 bases are shared with TRBD1. J was trimmed by 3 bases and V by 3 bases; bases with no gene match: 8. CDR3 size: 15 residues. The germline gives CDR1 MNHEY, CDR2 SMNVEV (reference sequence). CDR3 in DNA: TGTGCCAGCAGTTTCTCCGGGACAGAGGGCTACGAGCAGTACTTC. It yields the protein CASSFSGTEGYEQYF.

V gene TRBV5-4 combines with J gene TRBJ2-2; D remains ambiguous. Per the germline V gene, CDR1 is SGHNT and CDR2 is YYREEE (reference sequence). The CDR3 has 13 residues. V was cut by 3 bases and J by 5 bases, with 8 bases left in between. The CDR3: CASSSASTGELFF. As DNA, the CDR3 is TGTGCCAGCAGCTCCGCTAGTACCGGGGAGCTGTTTTTT.

The rearrangement joins TRBV4-3 to TRBJ2-2; D not resolved. The CDR3 has 15 residues. Looked up from germline, CDR1 is LGHNA and CDR2 is YSLEER. The V gene lost 1 base and the J gene lost 1 base, with 7 bases spanning the gap. The CDR3 protein is CASSQATLNTGELFF. CDR3 sequence (DNA): TGCGCCAGCAGCCAAGCCACCCTGAACACCGGGGAGCTGTTTTTT.

The chain couples TRBV9 to TRBJ2-1; TRBD2 matches at 8 bases. The CDR3 loop spans 15 amino acids. V shed 4 bases and J 7 bases; nucleotides not matched to a gene: 10. Germline assignment: CDR1 SGDLS and CDR2 YYNGEE. The CDR3 sequence is CASSRISGKLNEQFF. The CDR3 DNA sequence: TGTGCCAGCAGCAGAATTAGCGGGAAATTAAATGAGCAGTTCTTC.

This clone has just one count. V and J are TRBV27 and TRBJ1-1; possibly TRBD1 for D (5 bases). The CDR3 is 13 amino acids. Germline V gene lookup returns CDR1 MNHEY and CDR2 SMNVEV (reference sequence). With 8 bases removed from V and 6 bases from J, the gap between germline ends came to 16 bases. CDR3 sequence (DNA): TGTGCCAGCGGTCGGGCAGGGACCGCTGAAGCTTTCTTT. This encodes CASGRAGTAEAFF.

This chain connects TRBV14 to TRBJ2-1; 11 bases fit TRBD2. This CDR3 contains 20 residues. V shed 1 base and J 2 bases; nucleotides not matched to a gene: 13. The germline CDR1 and CDR2 sequences are SGHDN and FVKESK. The CDR3 nucleotides are TGTGCCAGCAGCCAAGGAGCGTCGGCTAGCGGGAGGACGGCCTACAATGAGCAGTTCTTC. Amino acid sequence: CASSQGASASGRTAYNEQFF.

The chain carries TRBV15 and TRBJ1-6; D remains unclear. V lost 0 bases to trimming and J lost 6 bases, with 15 bases between them. The CDR3 loop spans 17 amino acids. Germline V gene data show CDR1 as LNHNV and CDR2 as YYDKDF (reference sequence). In nucleotides, the CDR3 is TGTGCCACCAGCAGAGATAGTACGTGGCCGACTAATTCACCCCTCCACTTT. Translated: CATSRDSTWPTNSPLHF.